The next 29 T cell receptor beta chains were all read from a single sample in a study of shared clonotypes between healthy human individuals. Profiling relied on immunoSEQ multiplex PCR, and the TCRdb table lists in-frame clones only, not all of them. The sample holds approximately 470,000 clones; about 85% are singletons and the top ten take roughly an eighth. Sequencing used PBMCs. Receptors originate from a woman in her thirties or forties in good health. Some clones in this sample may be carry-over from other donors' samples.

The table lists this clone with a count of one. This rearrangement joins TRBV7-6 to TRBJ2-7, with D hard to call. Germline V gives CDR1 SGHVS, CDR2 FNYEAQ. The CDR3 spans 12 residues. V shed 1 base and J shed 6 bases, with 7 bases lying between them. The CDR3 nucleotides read TGTGCCAGCAGCTTAGGGGGTGGCGAGCAGTACTTC. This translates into CASSLGGGEQYF.

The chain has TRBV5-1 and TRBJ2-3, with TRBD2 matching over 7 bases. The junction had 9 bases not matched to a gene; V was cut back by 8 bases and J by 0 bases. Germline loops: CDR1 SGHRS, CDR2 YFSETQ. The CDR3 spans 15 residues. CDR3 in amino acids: CARVLVSGSTDTQYF. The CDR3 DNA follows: TGCGCCAGGGTCCTGGTTAGCGGGAGCACAGATACGCAGTATTTT.

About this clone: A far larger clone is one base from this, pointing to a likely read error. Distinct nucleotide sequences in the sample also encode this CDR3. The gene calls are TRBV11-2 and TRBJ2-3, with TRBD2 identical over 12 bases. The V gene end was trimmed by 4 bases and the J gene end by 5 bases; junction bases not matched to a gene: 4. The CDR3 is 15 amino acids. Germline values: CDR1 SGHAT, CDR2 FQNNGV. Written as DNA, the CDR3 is TGTGCCAGCAGCTCCCTAGCGGGGGGGATAGATACGCAGTATTTT. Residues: CASSSLAGGIDTQYF.

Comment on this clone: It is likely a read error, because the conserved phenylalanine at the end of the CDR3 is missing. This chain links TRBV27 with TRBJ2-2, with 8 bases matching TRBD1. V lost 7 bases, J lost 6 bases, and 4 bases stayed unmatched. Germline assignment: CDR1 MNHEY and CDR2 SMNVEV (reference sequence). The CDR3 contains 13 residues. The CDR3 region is CASKTGESGELFP. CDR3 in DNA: TGTGCCAGCAAGACAGGGGAATCCGGGGAGCTGTTTCCT.

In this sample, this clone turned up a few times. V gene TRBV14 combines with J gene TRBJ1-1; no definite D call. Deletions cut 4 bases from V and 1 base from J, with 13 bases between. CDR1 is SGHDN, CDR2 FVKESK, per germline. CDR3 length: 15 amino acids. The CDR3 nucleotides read TGTGCCAGCAGCCCCGGGGAACACTGGAACACTGAAGCTTTCTTT. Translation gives CASSPGEHWNTEAFF. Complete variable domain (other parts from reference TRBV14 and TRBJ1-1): EAGVTQFPSHSVIEKGQTVTLRCDPISGHDNLYWYRRVMGKEIKFLLHFVKESKQDESGMPNNRFLAERTGGTYSTLKVQPAELEDSGVYFCASSPGEHWNTEAFFGQGTRLTVV.

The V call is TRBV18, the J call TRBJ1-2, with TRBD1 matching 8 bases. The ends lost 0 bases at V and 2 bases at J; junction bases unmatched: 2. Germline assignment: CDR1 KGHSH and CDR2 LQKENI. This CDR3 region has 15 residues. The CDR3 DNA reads TGTGCCAGCTCACCACCGTGGGACAGGAACTATGGCTACACCTTC. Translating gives CASSPPWDRNYGYTF.

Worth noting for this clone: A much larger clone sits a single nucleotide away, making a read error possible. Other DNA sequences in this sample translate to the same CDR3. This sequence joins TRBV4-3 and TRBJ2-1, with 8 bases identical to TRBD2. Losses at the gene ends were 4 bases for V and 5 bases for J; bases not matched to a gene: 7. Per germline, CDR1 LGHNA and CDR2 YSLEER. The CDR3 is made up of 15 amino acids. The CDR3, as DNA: TGCGCCAGCAGCCTCGGGACTAGTGGCCACAATGAGCAGTTCTTC. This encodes CASSLGTSGHNEQFF.

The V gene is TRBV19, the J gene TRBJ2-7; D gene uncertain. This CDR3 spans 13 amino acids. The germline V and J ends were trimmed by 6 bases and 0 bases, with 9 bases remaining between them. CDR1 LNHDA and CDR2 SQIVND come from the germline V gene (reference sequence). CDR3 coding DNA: TGTGCCAGTAGCCCACAGAGCTCCTACGAGCAGTACTTC. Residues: CASSPQSSYEQYF.

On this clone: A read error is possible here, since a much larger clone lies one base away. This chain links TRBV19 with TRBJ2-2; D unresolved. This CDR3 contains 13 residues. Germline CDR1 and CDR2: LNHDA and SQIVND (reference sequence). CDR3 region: CASSMWNTVELFF. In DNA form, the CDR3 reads TGTGCCAGTAGTATGTGGAACACCGTGGAGCTGTTTTTT.

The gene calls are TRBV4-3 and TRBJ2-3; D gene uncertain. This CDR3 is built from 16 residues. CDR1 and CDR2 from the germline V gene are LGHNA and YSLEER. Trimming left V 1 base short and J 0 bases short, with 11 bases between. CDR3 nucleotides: TGCGCCAGCAGCCAAGGATCGTCACGCAGCACAGATACGCAGTATTTT. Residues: CASSQGSSRSTDTQYF.

The chain's CDR3 is CASSPAGGSNYGYTF. Here the CDR3 DNA reads TGTGCCAGCTCACCAGCGGGAGGGTCTAACTATGGCTACACCTTC. The rearrangement joins TRBV18 to TRBJ1-2; D is uncertain. Trimming pared 2 bases from V and 0 bases from J, leaving 10 bases between. Germline lookup yields CDR1 KGHSH and CDR2 LQKENI. This CDR3 has 15 residues.

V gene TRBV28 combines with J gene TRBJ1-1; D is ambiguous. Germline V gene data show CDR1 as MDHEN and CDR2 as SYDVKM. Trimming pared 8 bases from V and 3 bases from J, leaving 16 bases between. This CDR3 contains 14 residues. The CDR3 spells CASGYPDRHTEAFF. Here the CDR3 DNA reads TGTGCCAGCGGTTACCCGGACCGCCACACTGAAGCTTTCTTT.

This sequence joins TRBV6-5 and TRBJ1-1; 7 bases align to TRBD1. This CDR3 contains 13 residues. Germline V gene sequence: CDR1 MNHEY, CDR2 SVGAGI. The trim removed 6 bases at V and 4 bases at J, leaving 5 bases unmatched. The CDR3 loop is CASSEGAVTEAFF. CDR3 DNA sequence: TGTGCCAGCAGCGAGGGGGCCGTCACTGAAGCTTTCTTT.

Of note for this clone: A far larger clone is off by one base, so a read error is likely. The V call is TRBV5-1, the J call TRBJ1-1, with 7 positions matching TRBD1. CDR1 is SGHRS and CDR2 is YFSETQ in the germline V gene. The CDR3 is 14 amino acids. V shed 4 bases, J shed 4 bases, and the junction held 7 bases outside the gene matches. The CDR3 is CASSRLTGSTEAFF. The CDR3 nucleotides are TGCGCCAGCAGCAGGCTGACAGGGAGCACTGAAGCTTTCTTT.

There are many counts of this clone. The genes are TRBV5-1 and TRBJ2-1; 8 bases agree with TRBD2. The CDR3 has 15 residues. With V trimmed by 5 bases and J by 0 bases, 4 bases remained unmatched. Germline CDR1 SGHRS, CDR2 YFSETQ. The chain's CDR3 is CASSESGSSYNEQFF. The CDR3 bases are TGCGCCAGCAGTGAGAGCGGGAGCTCCTACAATGAGCAGTTCTTC.

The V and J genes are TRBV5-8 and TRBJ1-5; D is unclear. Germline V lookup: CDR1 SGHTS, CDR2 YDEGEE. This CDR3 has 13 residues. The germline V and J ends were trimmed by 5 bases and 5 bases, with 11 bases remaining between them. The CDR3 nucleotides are TGTGCCAGCAGTCGCACTCGGGATCAGCCCCAGCATTTT. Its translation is CASSRTRDQPQHF.

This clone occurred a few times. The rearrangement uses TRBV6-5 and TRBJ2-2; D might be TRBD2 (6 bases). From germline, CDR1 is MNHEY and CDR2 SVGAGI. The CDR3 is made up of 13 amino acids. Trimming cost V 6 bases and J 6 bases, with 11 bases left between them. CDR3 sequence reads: CASRHRRAGELFF. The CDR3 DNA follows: TGTGCCAGCAGACACCGGAGGGCCGGGGAGCTGTTTTTT.

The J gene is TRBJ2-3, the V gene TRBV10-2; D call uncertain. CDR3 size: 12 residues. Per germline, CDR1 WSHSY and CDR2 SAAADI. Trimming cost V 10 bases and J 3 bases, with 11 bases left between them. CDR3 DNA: TGCGCCACCCTCGCGAGGACAGATACGCAGTATTTT. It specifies CATLARTDTQYF.

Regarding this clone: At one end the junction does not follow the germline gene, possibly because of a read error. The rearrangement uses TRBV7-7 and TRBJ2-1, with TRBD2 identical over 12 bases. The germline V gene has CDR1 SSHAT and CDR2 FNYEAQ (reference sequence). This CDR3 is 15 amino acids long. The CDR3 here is CASSRLAGADNEQFF. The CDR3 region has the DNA TGTGCTAGCAGCCGACTAGCGGGAGCCGACAATGAGCAGTTCTTC.

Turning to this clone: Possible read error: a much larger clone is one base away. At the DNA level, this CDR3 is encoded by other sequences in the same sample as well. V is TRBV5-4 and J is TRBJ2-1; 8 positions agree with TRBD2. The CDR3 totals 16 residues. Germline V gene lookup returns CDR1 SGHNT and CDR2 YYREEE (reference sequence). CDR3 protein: CASSLALAGGYNEQFF. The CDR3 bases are TGTGCAAGCAGCTTGGCGCTAGCGGGCGGATACAATGAGCAGTTCTTC.

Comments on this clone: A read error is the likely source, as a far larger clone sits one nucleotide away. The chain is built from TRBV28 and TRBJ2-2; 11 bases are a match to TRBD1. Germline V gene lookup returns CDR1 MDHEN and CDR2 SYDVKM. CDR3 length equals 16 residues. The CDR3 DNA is TGTGTCAGCAGCCCGGACAGGGGGCTTCCCACCGGGGAGCTGTTTTTT. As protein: CVSSPDRGLPTGELFF.

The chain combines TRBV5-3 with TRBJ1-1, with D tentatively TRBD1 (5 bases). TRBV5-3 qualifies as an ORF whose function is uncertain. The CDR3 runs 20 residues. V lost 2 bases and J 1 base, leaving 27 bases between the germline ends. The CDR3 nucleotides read TGTGCCAGAAGCTTCACCAAAAACACAGGCCGGGGAGAGGAGAACACTGAAGCTTTCTTT. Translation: CARSFTKNTGRGEENTEAFF.

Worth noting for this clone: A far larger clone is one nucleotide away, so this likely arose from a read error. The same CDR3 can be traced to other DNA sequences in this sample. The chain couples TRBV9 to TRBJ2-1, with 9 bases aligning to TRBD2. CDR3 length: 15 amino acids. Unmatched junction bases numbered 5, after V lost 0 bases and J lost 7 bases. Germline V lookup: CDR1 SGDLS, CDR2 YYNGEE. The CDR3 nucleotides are TGTGCCAGCAGCGTAGAAGGCGGGAGGGGTAATGAGCAGTTCTTC. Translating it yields CASSVEGGRGNEQFF.

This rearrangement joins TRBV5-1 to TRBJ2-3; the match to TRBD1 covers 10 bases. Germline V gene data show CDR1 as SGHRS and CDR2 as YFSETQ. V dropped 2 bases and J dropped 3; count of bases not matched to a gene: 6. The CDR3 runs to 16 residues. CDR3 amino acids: CASSFLRDRGTDTQYF. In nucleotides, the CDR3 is TGCGCCAGCAGCTTCCTCCGGGACAGGGGAACAGATACGCAGTATTTT.

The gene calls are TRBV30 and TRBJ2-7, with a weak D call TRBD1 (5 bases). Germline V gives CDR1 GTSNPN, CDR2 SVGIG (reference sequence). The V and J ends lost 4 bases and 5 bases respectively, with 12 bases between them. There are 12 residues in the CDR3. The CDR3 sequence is CAWTGLTNEQYF. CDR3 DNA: TGTGCCTGGACAGGGCTTACCAACGAGCAGTACTTC.

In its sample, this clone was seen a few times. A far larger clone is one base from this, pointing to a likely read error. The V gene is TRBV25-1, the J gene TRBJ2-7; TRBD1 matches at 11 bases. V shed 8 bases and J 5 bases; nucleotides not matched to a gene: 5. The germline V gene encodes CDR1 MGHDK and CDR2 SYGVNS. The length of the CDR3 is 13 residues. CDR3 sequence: CASGGQGVDEQYF. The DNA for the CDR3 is TGTGCCAGCGGGGGACAGGGGGTGGACGAGCAGTACTTC.

As DNA, the CDR3 is TGTGCCAGCAGCGTAGGACAGGGGCGCTACACCTTC. It yields the protein CASSVGQGRYTF. J is TRBJ1-2 and V is TRBV9, with TRBD1 matching over 8 bases. V shed 0 bases and J 9 bases; nucleotides not matched to a gene: 1. Germline lookup yields CDR1 SGDLS and CDR2 YYNGEE. The CDR3 contains 12 residues.

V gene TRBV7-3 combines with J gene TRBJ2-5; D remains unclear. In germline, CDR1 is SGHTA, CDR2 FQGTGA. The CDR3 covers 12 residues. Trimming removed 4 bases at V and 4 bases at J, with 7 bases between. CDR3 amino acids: CASSYDRETQYF. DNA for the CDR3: TGTGCCAGCAGCTACGACCGAGAGACCCAGTACTTC. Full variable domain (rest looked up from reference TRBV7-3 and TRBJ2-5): GAGVSQTPSNKVTEKGKYVELRCDPISGHTALYWYRQSLGQGPEFLIYFQGTGAADDSGLPNDRFFAVRPEGSVSTLKIQRTERGDSAVYLCASSYDRETQYFGPGTRLLVL.

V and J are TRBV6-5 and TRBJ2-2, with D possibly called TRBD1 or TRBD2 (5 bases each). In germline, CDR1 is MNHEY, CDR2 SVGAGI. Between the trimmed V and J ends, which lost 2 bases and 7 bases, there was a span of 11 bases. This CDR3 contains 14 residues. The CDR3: CASSYGGGSGELFF. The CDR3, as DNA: TGTGCCAGCAGTTACGGTGGGGGAAGCGGGGAGCTGTTTTTT.